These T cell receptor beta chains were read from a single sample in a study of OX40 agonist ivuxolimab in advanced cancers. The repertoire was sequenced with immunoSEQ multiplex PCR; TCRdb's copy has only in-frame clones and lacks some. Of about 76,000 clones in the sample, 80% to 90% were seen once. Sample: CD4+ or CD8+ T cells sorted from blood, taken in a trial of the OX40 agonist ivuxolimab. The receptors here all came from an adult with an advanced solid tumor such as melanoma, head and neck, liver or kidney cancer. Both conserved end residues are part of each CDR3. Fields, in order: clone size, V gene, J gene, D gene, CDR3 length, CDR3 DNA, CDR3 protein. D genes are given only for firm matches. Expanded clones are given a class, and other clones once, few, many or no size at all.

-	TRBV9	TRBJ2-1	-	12	TGTGCCAGCAACAACTGGGGGAATGAGCAGTTCTTC	CASNNWGNEQFF
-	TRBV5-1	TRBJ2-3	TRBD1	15	TGCGCCAGCAGCTCGGGACAGCCTAGCACAGATACGCAGTATTTT	CASSSGQPSTDTQYF
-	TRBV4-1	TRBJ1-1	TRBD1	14	TGCGCCAGCACCTCAACAAGACAGGGGCCTGAAGCTTTCTTT	CASTSTRQGPEAFF
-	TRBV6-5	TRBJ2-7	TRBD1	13	TGTGCCAGTAGGGGGCTGGGTCTCTACGAGCAGTACTTC	CASRGLGLYEQYF
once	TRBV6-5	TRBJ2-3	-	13	TGTGCCAGCAGTTACCCGGGGGACCCCTTTCAGTATTTT	CASSYPGDPFQYF
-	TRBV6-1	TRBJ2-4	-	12	TGTGCCAGCAGTGAGGGGAGAAACATTCAGTACTTC	CASSEGRNIQYF
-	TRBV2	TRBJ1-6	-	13	TGTGCCAGCACCGACAGGACTAATTCACCCCTCCACTTT	CASTDRTNSPLHF
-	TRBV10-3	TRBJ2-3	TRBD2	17	TGTGCCACCGGAGGGACTTATAGCGGGATGTCGGCAAATACGCAGTATTTT	CATGGTYSGMSANTQYF
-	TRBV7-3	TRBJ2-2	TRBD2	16	TGTGCCAGCAGCCCCGCCGCGGGAGCGAACACCGGGGAGCTGTTTTTT	CASSPAAGANTGELFF
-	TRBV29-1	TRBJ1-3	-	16	TGCAGCGTTGAAGTGCGCGGCGCTAGATGGGGAAACGCCATATATTTT	CSVEVRGARWGNAIYF
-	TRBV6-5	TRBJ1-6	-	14	TGTGCCAGCAGTTACGATCGGGCAAATTCACCCCTCCACTTT	CASSYDRANSPLHF
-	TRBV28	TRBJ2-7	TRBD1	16	TGTGCCAGCAGCAATTCGGGACAGGGAAGCTCCTACGAGCAGTACTTC	CASSNSGQGSSYEQYF
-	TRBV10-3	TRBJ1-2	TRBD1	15	TGTGCCATCAGTGACTCCGAGGACAGGGCTTATGGCTACACCTTC	CAISDSEDRAYGYTF
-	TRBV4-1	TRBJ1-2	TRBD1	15	TGCGCCAGCAGCCAAGCGGGACAGGGCCCCTATGGCTACACCTTC	CASSQAGQGPYGYTF
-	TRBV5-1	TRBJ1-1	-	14	TGCGCCAGCAACACGGGACACCTGAACACTGAAGCTTTCTTT	CASNTGHLNTEAFF
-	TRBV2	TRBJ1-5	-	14	TGTGCCAGCAGTGAAGCGCTCGGGGATCAGCCCCAGCATTTT	CASSEALGDQPQHF
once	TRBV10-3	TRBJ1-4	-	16	TGTGCCATCAGTGATGCCAGGGGTCAAGGAAGTGAAAAACTGTTTTTT	CAISDARGQGSEKLFF
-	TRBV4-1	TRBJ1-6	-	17	TGCGCCAGCAGCCGCACGGAGGGGGGCGCATTCCGGTCACCCCTCCACTTT	CASSRTEGGAFRSPLHF
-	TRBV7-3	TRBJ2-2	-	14	TGTGCCAGCAGCAAGGAAACGTACACCGGGGAGCTGTTTTTT	CASSKETYTGELFF
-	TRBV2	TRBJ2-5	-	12	TGTGCCAGCAGTGAAGCCCAAGAGACCCAGTACTTC	CASSEAQETQYF
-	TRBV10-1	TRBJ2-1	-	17	TGCGCCAGCAGTGATCAACTAGTTAGCGGAGTGGGGAATGAGCAGTTCTTC	CASSDQLVSGVGNEQFF
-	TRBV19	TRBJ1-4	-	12	TGTGCCGTGGGCAGTCCGATTGAAAAACTGTTTTTT	CAVGSPIEKLFF
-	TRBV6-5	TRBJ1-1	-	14	TGTGCCAGCAGTTACTCTCGGGGAGGGGCTGAAGCTTTCTTT	CASSYSRGGAEAFF
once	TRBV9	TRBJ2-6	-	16	TGTGCCAGCAGCTCCTACGGGAGCTCTGGGGCCAACGTCCTGACTTTC	CASSSYGSSGANVLTF
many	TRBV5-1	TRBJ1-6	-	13	TGCGCCAGCAGCTGGGACAACACTTCACCCCTCCACTTT	CASSWDNTSPLHF
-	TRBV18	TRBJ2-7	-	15	TGTGCCAGCTCACCATCCACGCCAGGGGCCTACGAGCAGTACTTC	CASSPSTPGAYEQYF
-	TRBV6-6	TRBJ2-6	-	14	TGTGCCAGCAGACCAGGGGCTGGGGCCAACGTCCTGACTTTC	CASRPGAGANVLTF
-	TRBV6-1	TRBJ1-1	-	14	TGTGCCAGCGTCCGGGGGCCTTCGAGTACTGAAGCTTTCTTT	CASVRGPSSTEAFF
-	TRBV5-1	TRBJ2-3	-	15	TGCGCCAGCAGCTTGGGCCGCTACGGGGTGGATACGCAGTATTTT	CASSLGRYGVDTQYF
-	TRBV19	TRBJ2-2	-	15	TGTGCCAGTAGGGTGACTAATCCGAACACCGGGGAGCTGTTTTTT	CASRVTNPNTGELFF
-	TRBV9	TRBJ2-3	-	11	TGTGCCAGCAGCAGCACAGATACGCAGTATTTT	CASSSTDTQYF
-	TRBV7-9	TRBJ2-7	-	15	TGTGCCAGCAGCCCAACCGGGATGGGGTGGTACGAGCAGTACTTC	CASSPTGMGWYEQYF
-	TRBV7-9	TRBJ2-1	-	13	TGTGCCAGCAGCTTAGCGGAGGGAGATGAGCAGTTCTTC	CASSLAEGDEQFF
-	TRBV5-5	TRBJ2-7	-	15	TGTGCCAGCAGCCGCCTACAGGGAAAGAACTACGAGCAGTACTTC	CASSRLQGKNYEQYF
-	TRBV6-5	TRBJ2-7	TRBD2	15	TGTGCCAGCAGAGGACTAGCGGGAGGGAATTACGAGCAGTACTTC	CASRGLAGGNYEQYF
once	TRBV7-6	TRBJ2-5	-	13	TGTGCCAGCAGTTTAATCCACCAAGAGACCCAGTACTTC	CASSLIHQETQYF
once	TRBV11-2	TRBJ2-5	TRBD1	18	TGTGCCAGCAGCTTGATGACTGTCGGGACAGGGGGCCAGGAGACCCAGTACTTC	CASSLMTVGTGGQETQYF